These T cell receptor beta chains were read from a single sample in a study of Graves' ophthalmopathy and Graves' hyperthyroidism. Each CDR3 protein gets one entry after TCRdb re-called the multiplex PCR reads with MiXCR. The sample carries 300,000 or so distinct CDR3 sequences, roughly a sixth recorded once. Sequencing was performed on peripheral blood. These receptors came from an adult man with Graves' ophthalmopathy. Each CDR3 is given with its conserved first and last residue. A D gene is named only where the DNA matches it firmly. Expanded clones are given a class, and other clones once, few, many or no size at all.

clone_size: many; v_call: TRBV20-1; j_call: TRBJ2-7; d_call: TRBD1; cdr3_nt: TGCAGTGCTCCCCAGACAGGGGGCGCAGACTACGAGCAGTACTTC; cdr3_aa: CSAPQTGGADYEQYF
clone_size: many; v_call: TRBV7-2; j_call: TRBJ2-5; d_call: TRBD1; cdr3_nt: TGTGCCAGCAGCTTTGGACAGGGGGCAGGAGAGACCCAGTACTTC; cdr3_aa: CASSFGQGAGETQYF
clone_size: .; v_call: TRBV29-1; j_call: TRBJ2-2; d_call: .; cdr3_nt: TGCAGCGTTGAACAAATGAACACCGGGGAGCTGTTTTTT; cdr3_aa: CSVEQMNTGELFF
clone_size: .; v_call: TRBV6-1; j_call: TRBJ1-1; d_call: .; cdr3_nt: TGTGCCAGCAGTCCCCCTAAGGGGAGTTACACTGAAGCTTTCTTT; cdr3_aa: CASSPPKGSYTEAFF
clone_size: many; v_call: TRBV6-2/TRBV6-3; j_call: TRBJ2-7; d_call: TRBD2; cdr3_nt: TGTGCCAGCAGTTACCTAGCAGGCGGGGGAGAGCAGTACTTC; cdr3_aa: CASSYLAGGGEQYF
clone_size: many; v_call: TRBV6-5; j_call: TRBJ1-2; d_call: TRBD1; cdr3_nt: TGTGCCAGCAGTCTCGGGACAGGCAACTATGGCTACACCTTC; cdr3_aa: CASSLGTGNYGYTF
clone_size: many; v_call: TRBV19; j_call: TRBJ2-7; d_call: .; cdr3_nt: TGTGCCAGTAGTATAGGGGCAACCCTCTCCTACGAGCAGTACTTC; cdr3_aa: CASSIGATLSYEQYF
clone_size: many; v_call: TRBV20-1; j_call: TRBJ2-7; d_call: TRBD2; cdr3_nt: TGCAGTGCTAGAGTCCTAGCGGCCTACGAGCAGTACTTC; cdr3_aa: CSARVLAAYEQYF
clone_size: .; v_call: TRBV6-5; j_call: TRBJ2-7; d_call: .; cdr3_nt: TGTGCCAGCAGTTACTCGAGAGAGGCCGACTACGAGCAGTACTTC; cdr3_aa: CASSYSREADYEQYF
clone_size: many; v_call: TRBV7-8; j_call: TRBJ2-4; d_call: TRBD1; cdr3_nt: TGTGCCAGCAGCTCGGACAGGGGGGACATTCAGTACTTC; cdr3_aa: CASSSDRGDIQYF
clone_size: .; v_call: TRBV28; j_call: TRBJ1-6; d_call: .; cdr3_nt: TGTGCCAGCAGTCCCTCGAAGGGTTCTAATTCACCCCTCCACTTT; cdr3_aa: CASSPSKGSNSPLHF
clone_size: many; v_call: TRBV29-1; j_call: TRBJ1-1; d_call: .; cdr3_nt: TGCAGCGTTGAAGTCGGGGAGGGAATGAACACTGAAGCTTTCTTT; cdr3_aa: CSVEVGEGMNTEAFF
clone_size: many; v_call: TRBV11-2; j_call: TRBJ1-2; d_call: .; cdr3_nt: TGTGCCAGCAGCTTACAGGGTATCTATGGCTACACCTTC; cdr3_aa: CASSLQGIYGYTF
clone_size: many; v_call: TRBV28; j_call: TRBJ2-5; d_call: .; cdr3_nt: TGTGCCAGCAGTTTATCAAGCAGGATCCAAGAGACCCAGTACTTC; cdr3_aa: CASSLSSRIQETQYF
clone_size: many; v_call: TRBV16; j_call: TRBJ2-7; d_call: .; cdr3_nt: TGTGCCAGCAGCCTAGGGATTACTGGGGAGCAGTACTTC; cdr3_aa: CASSLGITGEQYF
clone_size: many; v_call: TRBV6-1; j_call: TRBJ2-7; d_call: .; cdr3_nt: TGTGCCAGTCAGAGGCTGGTTTCGTACGAGCAGTACTTC; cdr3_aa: CASQRLVSYEQYF
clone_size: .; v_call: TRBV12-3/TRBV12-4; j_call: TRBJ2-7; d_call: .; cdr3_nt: TGTGCCAGCAGTTTCGGAAGGCCAAGTGAGCAGTACTTC; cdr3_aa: CASSFGRPSEQYF
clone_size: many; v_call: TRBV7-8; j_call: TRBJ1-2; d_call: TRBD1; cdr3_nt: TGTGCCAGCAGCTTAGCGAATGGTTGGCAGGGGGCCGTTGGCTACACCTTC; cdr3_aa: CASSLANGWQGAVGYTF
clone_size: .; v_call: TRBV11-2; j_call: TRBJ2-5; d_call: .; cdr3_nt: TGTGCCAGCAGCTACAGCCCGGGGTACCAAGAGACCCAGTACTTC; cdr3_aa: CASSYSPGYQETQYF
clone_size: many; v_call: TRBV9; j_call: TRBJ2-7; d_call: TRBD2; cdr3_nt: TGTGCCAGCAGCCCGGCTCGGGGGGGCTACGAGCAGTACTTC; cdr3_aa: CASSPARGGYEQYF
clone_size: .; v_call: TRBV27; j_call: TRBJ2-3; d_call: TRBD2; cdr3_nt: TGTGCCAGCCGTAGCCAGGCGCACCTAGCGGCTAGCACAGATACGCAGTATTTT; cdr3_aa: CASRSQAHLAASTDTQYF
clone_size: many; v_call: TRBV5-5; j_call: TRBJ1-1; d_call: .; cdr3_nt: TGTGCCAGCAGCTTTCTCGACGGGACTGAAGCTTTCTTT; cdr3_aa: CASSFLDGTEAFF
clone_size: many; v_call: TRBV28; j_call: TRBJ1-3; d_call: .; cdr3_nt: TGTGCCAGCAGTGTGGACAGTGAAAACACCATATATTTT; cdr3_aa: CASSVDSENTIYF
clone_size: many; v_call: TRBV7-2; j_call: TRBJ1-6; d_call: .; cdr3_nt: TGTGCCAGCAGTTATTCTGGGCTACGGAATTCACCCCTCCACTTT; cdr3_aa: CASSYSGLRNSPLHF
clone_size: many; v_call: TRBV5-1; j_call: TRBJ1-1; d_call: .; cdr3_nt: TGCGCCAGCAGCTTGACGGCAGGGCTTTCGAAAGCTTTCTTT; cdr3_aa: CASSLTAGLSKAFF
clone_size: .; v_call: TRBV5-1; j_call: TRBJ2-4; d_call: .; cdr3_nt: TGCGCCAGCGGCCAGGGGATATCGACCAAAAACATTCAGTACTTC; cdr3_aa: CASGQGISTKNIQYF
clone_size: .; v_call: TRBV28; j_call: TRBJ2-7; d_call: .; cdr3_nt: TGTGCCAGCAAAGGGATAAGGGGCCGCACTTACTACGAGCAGTACTTC; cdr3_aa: CASKGIRGRTYYEQYF
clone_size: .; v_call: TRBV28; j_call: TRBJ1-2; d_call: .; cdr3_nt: TGTGCCACGCGGGAACAGGGAATCTCGGGCTACACCTTC; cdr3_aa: CATREQGISGYTF
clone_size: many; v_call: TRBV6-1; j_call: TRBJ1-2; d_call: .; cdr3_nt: TGTGCCAGCAGGAAGTATCACACCGAGGAGGGCTACACCTTC; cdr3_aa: CASRKYHTEEGYTF
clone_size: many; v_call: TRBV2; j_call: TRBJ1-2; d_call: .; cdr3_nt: TGTGCCAGCAGTGAAGCGCGAATGGGATATGGCTACACCTTC; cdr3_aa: CASSEARMGYGYTF
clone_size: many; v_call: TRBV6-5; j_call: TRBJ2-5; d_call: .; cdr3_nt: TGTGCCAGCAGTTACTTGGGATCCCAAGAGACCCAGTACTTC; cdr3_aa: CASSYLGSQETQYF
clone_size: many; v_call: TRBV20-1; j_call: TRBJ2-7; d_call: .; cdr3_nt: TGCAGTGCCAAGATTGATGAACTAGGGTACAGCGAGCAGTACTTC; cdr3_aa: CSAKIDELGYSEQYF
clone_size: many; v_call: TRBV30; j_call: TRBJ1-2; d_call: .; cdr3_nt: TGTGCCTGGAGTGTGCCGGGAACCTACTATGGCTACACCTTC; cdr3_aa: CAWSVPGTYYGYTF
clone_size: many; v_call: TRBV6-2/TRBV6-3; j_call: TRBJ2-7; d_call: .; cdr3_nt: TGTGCCAGCACTAAAGACAGGTTCTACGAGCAGTACTTC; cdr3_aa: CASTKDRFYEQYF